The following is a TCR beta chain sequence with its context. A multiplex PCR was run with 60 Vbeta primers and 13 Jbeta primers. Assay: immunoSEQ multiplex PCR; the TCRdb copy retains only in-frame clones and omits some. The sample records some 96,000 clones, over 60% being singletons. This entry is derived from a study of cytomegalovirus exposure and HLA in healthy donors. The J segment lost 2 bases and the V segment lost 7 bases, leaving 5 bases of the junction unmatched. Germline V gene data show CDR1 as MNHEY and CDR2 as SVGAGI. The length of the CDR3 is 13 residues. The source material was PBMCs. The sequence was obtained from a female donor in good health and CMV-seronegative. The chain couples TRBV6-5 to TRBJ2-7; 7 bases line up with TRBD1. Here the CDR3 reads CASTGTGAYEQYF. The DNA of the CDR3 is TGTGCCAGCACGGGTACAGGGGCCTACGAGCAGTACTTC.